This passage covers 11 T cell receptor beta chains from one sample sequenced in a study of T cell changes during pregnancy in multiple sclerosis. Method: immunoSEQ multiplex PCR; TCRdb's copy keeps in-frame clones and lacks some. The sample records around 50,000 clones, approximately 94% being singletons. The input for sequencing was CD8+ T cells from peripheral blood mononuclear cells, taken in the first trimester of pregnancy. Receptors were obtained from a female donor with multiple sclerosis, enrolled in a pregnancy study.

This chain joins TRBV11-2 and TRBJ2-5, with D unclear. Germline assignment: CDR1 SGHAT and CDR2 FQNNGV. This CDR3 spans 14 amino acids. V lost 8 bases and J 1 base, leaving 14 bases between the germline ends. As DNA, the CDR3 is TGTGCCAGCGGAGCCAGTACGTTCCAAGAGACCCAGTACTTC. This gives the protein CASGASTFQETQYF. Filled out from reference TRBV11-2 and TRBJ2-5, the complete variable domain reads EAGVAQSPRYKIIEKRQSVAFWCNPISGHATLYWYQQILGQGPKLLIQFQNNGVVDDSQLPKDRFSAERLKGVDSTLKIQPAKLEDSAVYLCASGASTFQETQYFGPGTRLLVL.

This chain uses TRBV2 with TRBJ2-7, with 7 bases fitting TRBD1. CDR3 size: 15 residues. Unmatched junction bases numbered 10, after V lost 7 bases and J lost 1 base. Germline V gene sequence: CDR1 SNHLY, CDR2 FYNNEI. The DNA for the CDR3 is TGTGCCAGCACCGAGAGACAGGGCCGGTCCTACGAGCAGTACTTC. Its protein is CASTERQGRSYEQYF.

The J gene is TRBJ2-1, the V gene TRBV27, with 11 bases matching TRBD1. The germline V gene has CDR1 MNHEY and CDR2 SMNVEV (reference sequence). The CDR3 loop spans 13 amino acids. Trimming removed 5 bases from V and 7 bases from J; junction bases left unmatched: 1. CDR3 region: CASSGDRGNEQFF. The CDR3 nucleotides read TGTGCCAGCAGTGGGGACAGGGGGAATGAGCAGTTCTTC.

J is TRBJ2-7 and V is TRBV5-4; no clear D. V gave up 4 bases and J gave up 4 bases, with 18 bases separating them. Germline assignment: CDR1 SGHNT and CDR2 YYREEE (reference sequence). This CDR3 spans 15 amino acids. The CDR3 DNA reads as TGTGCCAGCAGCGCTTATAGTGTATCTACTTACGAGCAGTACTTC. It codes for CASSAYSVSTYEQYF.

This clone has only one observation. The chain couples TRBV7-6 to TRBJ1-1, with D possibly TRBD1 on 6 matching bases. The CDR3 runs to 13 residues. CDR1 is SGHVS and CDR2 is FNYEAQ in the germline V gene. Trimming shortened V by 5 bases and J by 3 bases, and 10 bases separated the two germline ends. The CDR3 sequence is CASSPTGYTEAFF. The CDR3 DNA reads as TGTGCCAGCAGCCCTACAGGGTACACTGAAGCTTTCTTT.

This chain connects TRBV4-1 to TRBJ1-5; no firm D call. This CDR3 comprises 17 residues. V was cut by 4 bases and J by 5 bases, with 21 bases left in between. CDR1 is MGHRA, CDR2 YSYEKL, per germline. CDR3 coding DNA: TGCGCCAGCAGCCCCTATCCCGGACGGATGGGAGATCAGCCCCAGCATTTT. It encodes CASSPYPGRMGDQPQHF.

The chain employs TRBV7-9 and TRBJ2-7; 7 nucleotides match TRBD1. Germline assignment: CDR1 SEHNR and CDR2 FQNEAQ (reference sequence). J was trimmed by 4 bases and V by 1 base; bases with no gene match: 13. The CDR3 spans 17 residues. The CDR3 sequence: CASSLDGPRQGVYEQYF. CDR3 sequence (DNA): TGTGCCAGCAGCTTAGATGGTCCCAGACAGGGAGTATACGAGCAGTACTTC.

The V call is TRBV7-6, the J call TRBJ2-2, with 9 bases lining up with TRBD2. Per the germline V gene, CDR1 is SGHVS and CDR2 is FNYEAQ. After removal of 1 base from V and 5 bases from J, the junction contained 5 bases not matched to a gene. This CDR3 has 16 amino acids. The CDR3 DNA follows: TGTGCCAGCAGCTTAGGCCCAGCGGGGGGAACCGGGGAGCTGTTTTTT. Residues: CASSLGPAGGTGELFF.

The rearrangement links TRBV9 to TRBJ2-1; TRBD1 matches 8 bases. Germline V gives CDR1 SGDLS, CDR2 YYNGEE. CDR3 length equals 15 residues. The V gene end was trimmed by 4 bases and the J gene end by 3 bases; junction bases not matched to a gene: 6. CDR3 sequence: CASSTTGAGYNEQFF. In nucleotides, the CDR3 is TGTGCCAGCAGCACGACAGGGGCCGGCTACAATGAGCAGTTCTTC.

J is TRBJ1-5 and V is TRBV27; weak D call: TRBD1 (5 bases). The V end lost 5 bases, the J end lost 7 bases, and 18 bases lay between the germline ends. The V gene's germline CDR1 is MNHEY and CDR2 SMNVEV (reference sequence). There are 15 residues in the CDR3. CDR3 nucleotides: TGTGCCAGCAGTCCCTCTCTGACAGAAAGGCAGCCCCAGCATTTT. Translated, it gives CASSPSLTERQPQHF.

This sequence joins TRBV29-1 and TRBJ2-1; no firm D call. V lost 2 bases, J lost 4 bases, and 9 bases lay in between. The germline V gene encodes CDR1 SQVTM and CDR2 ANQGSEA. CDR3 length equals 13 residues. CDR3 amino acids: CSVELESYNEQFF. CDR3 in DNA: TGCAGCGTTGAATTGGAGAGTTACAATGAGCAGTTCTTC.